The sequence of this T cell receptor beta chain was determined in a study of CD8 T cells in ankylosing spondylitis. Findings and caveats of the study: One TCR beta motif, made up of 7 or 8 highly homologous variants, appeared characteristic of ankylosing spondylitis blood.

CDR3 length equals 15 residues. V was shortened by 2 bases and J by 6 bases, with 13 bases between the two germline ends. Per the germline V gene, CDR1 is KGHSH and CDR2 is LQKENI. TCRdb itself ran the 5' RACE reads through MiXCR, one entry per CDR3 protein. The sample has 250,000 to 350,000 distinct CDR3 sequences; around 18% are singletons. This clonotype has a handful of counts. Its antigen is not identified. The chain couples TRBV18 to TRBJ1-4; maybe TRBD1 (5 bases). Sequencing was done on a sample of blood, either unsorted or a sorted T cell fraction (not recorded which). The TCR sequence derives from a male donor with ankylosing spondylitis or in good health (not recorded which). The CDR3 sequence: CASSPRQWTDEKLFF. CDR3 in DNA: TGTGCCAGCTCACCAAGACAGTGGACTGATGAAAAACTGTTTTTT.